This passage covers 27 T cell receptor beta chains from one sample sequenced in a study of OX40 agonist ivuxolimab in advanced cancers. The repertoire was sequenced with immunoSEQ multiplex PCR; TCRdb's copy has only in-frame clones and lacks some. The table records 85,000 to 90,000 clones, more than 70% of them present only once. Material: CD4+ or CD8+ T cells sorted from blood, obtained in a trial of the OX40 agonist ivuxolimab. The receptors come from an adult with an advanced solid tumor such as melanoma, head and neck, liver or kidney cancer.

The chain employs TRBV5-1 and TRBJ2-5; no reliable D call. CDR1 is SGHRS and CDR2 is YFSETQ in the germline V gene. This CDR3 is built from 14 residues. Trimming left V 1 base short and J 5 bases short, with 12 bases between. The CDR3 DNA reads as TGCGCCAGCAGCTTGTCAGAACCTTGGGAGACCCAGTACTTC. It is translated as CASSLSEPWETQYF.

The CDR3 nucleotides read TGTGCCAGCAGCTTAGGACAGGGTGAATCACCCCTCCACTTT. This gives the protein CASSLGQGESPLHF. The rearrangement joins TRBV11-3 to TRBJ1-6; 7 bases map to TRBD1. The V gene end was trimmed by 1 base and the J gene end by 10 bases; junction bases not matched to a gene: 4. The CDR3 runs 14 residues. Per germline, CDR1 SGHNT and CDR2 YENEEA.

The rearrangement uses TRBV19 and TRBJ2-3; TRBD2 aligns across 7 bases. This CDR3 region has 15 residues. Trimming cost V 3 bases and J 5 bases; bases outside gene matches: 8. Per germline, CDR1 LNHDA and CDR2 SQIVND (reference sequence). CDR3 DNA sequence: TGTGCCAGTAGTATCTCGGGGGGTTTGGGAGATACGCAGTATTTT. Amino acids: CASSISGGLGDTQYF.

Worth noting for this clone: Additional DNA sequences in this sample encode the identical CDR3. The chain carries TRBV18 and TRBJ2-5; D gene uncertain. The length of the CDR3 is 12 residues. Germline-derived CDR1 and CDR2 are KGHSH and LQKENI. Trimming removed 0 bases from V and 5 bases from J, with 4 bases in between. The CDR3 DNA reads as TGTGCCAGCTCACCACCGGGGGAGACCCAGTACTTC. It is translated as CASSPPGETQYF.

The chain uses TRBV7-8 and TRBJ2-7; no clear D. This CDR3 has 14 residues. Germline lookup yields CDR1 SGHVS and CDR2 FQNEAQ. V dropped 4 bases and J dropped 1 base, with 11 bases sitting between them. This CDR3 is CASSSEPGSYEQYF. For the CDR3, the DNA is TGTGCCAGCAGCTCAGAGCCGGGTTCCTACGAGCAGTACTTC.

This chain joins TRBV28 and TRBJ2-3; D ambiguous. There are 13 residues in the CDR3. Trimming removed 6 bases from V and 2 bases from J, with 9 bases in between. The germline gives CDR1 MDHEN, CDR2 SYDVKM. The CDR3 here is CASSTVLTDTQYF. CDR3 DNA: TGTGCCAGCAGCACCGTACTCACAGATACGCAGTATTTT.

Points on this clone: Other nucleotide sequences from this sample produce the same CDR3. The J gene is TRBJ2-3, the V gene TRBV27; D uncertain. The CDR3 covers 13 residues. With 3 bases removed from V and 5 bases from J, the gap between germline ends came to 9 bases. CDR1 and CDR2 from the germline V gene are MNHEY and SMNVEV (reference sequence). CDR3 sequence (DNA): TGTGCCAGCAGTTTGCAGGACGGAGATACGCAGTATTTT. Encoded protein: CASSLQDGDTQYF.

This chain joins TRBV7-9 and TRBJ1-3; D gene uncertain. CDR1 and CDR2 from the germline V gene are SEHNR and FQNEAQ (reference sequence). Deletions cut 4 bases from V and 0 bases from J, with 16 bases between. The CDR3 contains 17 residues. CDR3 region: CASSSNGYRGSGNTIYF. CDR3 DNA sequence: TGTGCCAGCAGCTCGAATGGGTACCGGGGCTCTGGAAACACCATATATTTT.

The rearrangement links TRBV5-1 to TRBJ2-2; D possibly uses TRBD1 or TRBD2 (5 bases each). The CDR3 runs to 16 residues. Germline V gene lookup returns CDR1 SGHRS and CDR2 YFSETQ. The V gene lost 0 bases and the J gene lost 1 base, with 10 bases spanning the gap. CDR3 sequence: CASSLEGTGNTGELFF. The CDR3 DNA reads as TGCGCCAGCAGCTTGGAGGGGACGGGGAACACCGGGGAGCTGTTTTTT.

Only a few counts were recorded for this clone. The chain joins TRBV7-3 to TRBJ2-1; D gene uncertain. The CDR3 is made up of 12 amino acids. V gave up 5 bases and J gave up 5 bases, with 7 bases separating them. The V gene's germline CDR1 is SGHTA and CDR2 FQGTGA. DNA for the CDR3: TGTGCCAGCAGCCCTTCCAACAATGAGCAGTTCTTC. This sequence encodes CASSPSNNEQFF.

The genes are TRBV7-3 and TRBJ2-3, with D unclear. The V and J ends lost 1 base and 9 bases respectively, with 11 bases between them. The CDR3 has 13 amino acids. The V gene's germline CDR1 is SGHTA and CDR2 FQGTGA. CDR3 nucleotide sequence: TGTGCCAGCAGCTTAAGCCCCCTAACCACGCAGTATTTT. Encoded protein: CASSLSPLTTQYF.

The chain joins TRBV6-5 to TRBJ1-1, with D possibly matching TRBD1 (5 bases). The CDR3 is made up of 12 amino acids. Germline lookup yields CDR1 MNHEY and CDR2 SVGAGI. Trimming pared 1 base from V and 9 bases from J, leaving 9 bases between. CDR3 in amino acids: CASSYLGTQAFF. The CDR3 coding sequence is TGTGCCAGCAGTTACTTAGGGACCCAAGCTTTCTTT.

This chain uses TRBV7-2 with TRBJ2-7; no reliable D call. Per the germline V gene, CDR1 is SGHTA and CDR2 is FQGNSA. V gave up 5 bases and J gave up 7 bases, with 18 bases separating them. The CDR3 extends over 14 amino acids. This CDR3 is CASSPLWSWWEQYF. CDR3 coding DNA: TGTGCCAGCAGCCCCCTCTGGTCCTGGTGGGAGCAGTACTTC.

The genes are TRBV28 and TRBJ2-7; D gene uncertain. The CDR3 loop spans 14 amino acids. V was pared by 1 base and J by 3 bases, with 10 bases between. Germline V lookup: CDR1 MDHEN, CDR2 SYDVKM. CDR3 sequence: CASSLYSRSYEQYV. The CDR3 DNA reads TGTGCCAGCAGTTTATACAGCCGAAGCTACGAGCAGTACGTC.

V and J are TRBV6-1 and TRBJ1-4; 9 bases fit TRBD1. Germline values: CDR1 MNHNS, CDR2 SASEGT. CDR3 size: 18 residues. V shed 2 bases and J 5 bases; nucleotides not matched to a gene: 12. As DNA, the CDR3 is TGTGCCAGCAGTGAAAGGGTTTTGTGGACAGGGGACAATGAAAAACTGTTTTTT. This encodes CASSERVLWTGDNEKLFF.

The V and J genes are TRBV16 and TRBJ2-3; 7 nucleotides line up with TRBD2. V lost 4 bases and J lost 9; bases outside the gene matches: 13. Germline loops: CDR1 KGHSY, CDR2 FQNENV. This CDR3 is built from 15 residues. The DNA of the CDR3 is TGTGCCAGCAGCCCCGAGAGGGCTGCGGGAGCAACGCAGTATTTT. As protein: CASSPERAAGATQYF.

The rearrangement uses TRBV27 and TRBJ1-5, with a tentative D call TRBD1 (6 bases). The CDR3 contains 17 residues. Deletions cut 2 bases from V and 3 bases from J, with 17 bases between. Germline V gives CDR1 MNHEY, CDR2 SMNVEV (reference sequence). The CDR3 coding sequence is TGTGCCAGCAGTTTAAAACGGGACACGTTTTCCAATCAGCCCCAGCATTTT. Amino acid sequence: CASSLKRDTFSNQPQHF.

The rearrangement links TRBV7-8 to TRBJ1-2; tentative D call: TRBD1 (6 bases). The CDR3 contains 13 residues. The germline V and J ends were trimmed by 7 bases and 7 bases, with 16 bases remaining between them. The germline gives CDR1 SGHVS, CDR2 FQNEAQ. The CDR3 loop reads CASTLMTGGGYTF. Written as DNA, the CDR3 is TGTGCCAGCACCCTAATGACAGGCGGTGGCTACACCTTC.

V is TRBV5-6 and J is TRBJ2-1; tentatively, D is TRBD1 or TRBD2 (5 bases each). The CDR3 spans 15 residues. CDR1 and CDR2 (germline): SGHDT, YYEEEE. Trimming took off 1 base at V and 4 bases at J, with 12 bases between the two ends. The CDR3 loop reads CASSLLEGLYNEQFF. CDR3 bases: TGTGCCAGCAGCTTGCTTGAGGGGCTTTACAATGAGCAGTTCTTC.

In this sample, this clone turned up once. V gene TRBV28 combines with J gene TRBJ1-5; 10 bases are a match to TRBD1. Germline CDR1 and CDR2: MDHEN and SYDVKM. The ends lost 6 bases at V and 9 bases at J; junction bases unmatched: 17. The CDR3 sequence is 17 residues long. CDR3 in amino acids: CASSVNPGQGNAAPQHF. As DNA, the CDR3 is TGTGCCAGCAGCGTCAATCCGGGACAGGGGAACGCAGCGCCCCAGCATTTT.

This chain uses TRBV19 with TRBJ1-4, with D unresolved. This CDR3 is built from 16 residues. Trimming took 4 bases from V and 2 from J, leaving 14 bases between them. Germline CDR1 LNHDA, CDR2 SQIVND (reference sequence). The CDR3 is CASSTNRFPTNEKLFF. The DNA of the CDR3 is TGTGCCAGTAGTACTAACCGGTTCCCGACTAATGAAAAACTGTTTTTT.

In nucleotides, the CDR3 is TGTGCCAGCAGCCCCACGAAGCGGGGGCAGGGGAATGAGCAGTTCTTC. As protein: CASSPTKRGQGNEQFF. The chain couples TRBV14 to TRBJ2-1, with TRBD2 matching over 8 bases. The CDR3 has 16 residues. The ends lost 4 bases at V and 7 bases at J; junction bases unmatched: 12. Germline V gives CDR1 SGHDN, CDR2 FVKESK.

This clone was recorded only once. The V and J genes are TRBV5-1 and TRBJ2-5; D may be TRBD2 (5 bases). Between the trimmed V and J ends, which lost 4 bases and 5 bases, there was a span of 18 bases. CDR1 is SGHRS and CDR2 is YFSETQ in the germline V gene. CDR3 length equals 15 residues. CDR3 DNA sequence: TGCGCCAGCAGCCGAAATACAAGGGAGCAGGAGACCCAGTACTTC. Protein: CASSRNTREQETQYF.

The chain has TRBV4-1 and TRBJ1-3, with D perhaps TRBD1 (5 bases). Trimming removed 8 bases from V and 5 bases from J, with 19 bases in between. CDR3 length equals 15 residues. Germline-derived CDR1 and CDR2 are MGHRA and YSYEKL. CDR3 sequence: CASSLGRDLRNTIYF. CDR3 in DNA: TGCGCCAGCTCACTTGGACGGGACCTTCGAAACACCATATATTTT.

The rearrangement links TRBV18 to TRBJ1-4, with 9 bases lining up with TRBD1. This CDR3 is 16 amino acids long. Trimming removed 8 bases from V and 5 bases from J; junction bases left unmatched: 12. Per the germline V gene, CDR1 is KGHSH and CDR2 is LQKENI. CDR3 DNA: TGTGCCAGCATGTCCACGGCGGGACAGGGAAATGAAAAACTGTTTTTT. Encoded protein: CASMSTAGQGNEKLFF.

The J gene is TRBJ2-2, the V gene TRBV21-1. TRBV21-1 has pseudogene status. The CDR3 has 17 amino acids. CDR3 amino acids: CASSNLLGDSDTGELFF. The CDR3 DNA reads TGTGCCAGCAGCAACCTTCTGGGAGACAGTGACACCGGGGAGCTGTTTTTT.

CDR3 protein: CAYRSLTGSAGGPYNEQFF. CDR3 in DNA: TGTGCCTACCGCTCCCTTACGGGTAGCGCGGGAGGGCCCTACAATGAGCAGTTCTTC. V usage is TRBV30 and J usage is TRBJ2-1; 9 nucleotides agree with TRBD2. In germline, CDR1 is GTSNPN, CDR2 SVGIG (reference sequence). V lost 7 bases to trimming and J lost 2 bases; unmatched junction nucleotides: 21. CDR3 length equals 19 residues. Filled out from reference TRBV30 and TRBJ2-1, the complete variable domain reads SQTIHQWPATLVQPVGSPLSLECTVEGTSNPNLYWYRQAAGRGLQLLFYSVGIGQISSEVPQNLSASRPQDRQFILSSKKLLLSDSGFYLCAYRSLTGSAGGPYNEQFFGPGTRLTVL.